One and the same sample provided the 14 T cell receptor beta chains below, sequenced in a study of blood T cells in healthy people across ages. Sample-barcoded 5' priming and a J-beta primer mix drove a second PCR of roughly 7 to 11 cycles. TCRdb itself ran the 5' RACE reads through MiXCR, one entry per CDR3 protein. Seen here are 1.5 million to 2 million distinct CDR3 sequences, about 30% observed once, and the top ten hold less than 9.5%. What was sequenced was blood. Every receptor here comes from a woman aged 25 to 45 in good health.

The rearrangement joins TRBV27 to TRBJ2-1; D is tentatively TRBD1 or TRBD2 (6 bases each). V was shortened by 3 bases and J by 7 bases, with 13 bases between the two germline ends. Looked up from germline, CDR1 is MNHEY and CDR2 is SMNVEV (reference sequence). The CDR3 is 14 residues long. The CDR3 DNA reads as TGTGCCAGCAGTTTCCCGGGGGCCACGAATGAGCAGTTCTTC. This translates into CASSFPGATNEQFF.

The chain couples TRBV7-9 to TRBJ1-5; a weak D match, TRBD1 (6 bases). The germline V gene has CDR1 SEHNR and CDR2 FQNEAQ (reference sequence). The CDR3 contains 15 residues. Trimming left V 1 base short and J 8 bases short, with 15 bases between. The CDR3 is CASSLGARGQEPQHF. DNA for the CDR3: TGTGCCAGCAGCTTAGGGGCCCGGGGGCAGGAGCCCCAGCATTTT.

This sequence joins TRBV7-2 and TRBJ2-3, with D perhaps matching TRBD1 (5 bases). The CDR3 has 16 residues. The V and J ends lost 0 bases and 2 bases respectively, with 12 bases between them. CDR1 SGHTA and CDR2 FQGNSA come from the germline V gene. The CDR3 protein is CASSLAKTGATDTQYF. CDR3 coding DNA: TGTGCCAGCAGCTTAGCGAAAACAGGAGCCACAGATACGCAGTATTTT.

The chain links TRBV10-3 to TRBJ2-3, with D maybe TRBD2 (6 bases). Germline values: CDR1 ENHRY, CDR2 SYGVKD. CDR3 length: 14 amino acids. V gave up 3 bases and J gave up 4 bases, with 11 bases separating them. The CDR3 DNA follows: TGTGCCATCAGTGAACCGGGAGCGGCAGATACGCAGTATTTT. Its protein is CAISEPGAADTQYF.

About this clonotype itself: A junction end diverges from the germline sequence, so it may reflect a read error. The chain employs TRBV12-3 or TRBV12-4 and TRBJ2-2; TRBD2 agrees at 9 bases. The CDR3 extends over 17 amino acids. As DNA, the CDR3 is TGTGCCAGCAGTCCGTTGGGTGTAGCGGGGGTTACCGGGGAGCGGTTTTTT. It encodes CASSPLGVAGVTGERFF.

The chain joins TRBV7-2 to TRBJ2-6, with 8 nucleotides matching TRBD1. J was trimmed by 0 bases and V by 1 base; bases with no gene match: 11. Germline CDR1 is SGHTA and CDR2 is FQGNSA. The CDR3 length is 20 residues. CDR3 loop: CASSLVGWDRLSSGANVLTF. The CDR3 DNA follows: TGTGCCAGCAGCTTAGTAGGGTGGGACAGGCTGAGCTCTGGGGCCAACGTCCTGACTTTC.

The CDR3 region has the DNA TGTGCCAGCAGAAGACAGGGGGCGAATCTCAGGATCAATGTTGGCTACACCTTC. Translation gives CASRRQGANLRINVGYTF. The J gene is TRBJ1-2, the V gene TRBV4-2; TRBD1 agrees at 10 bases. The germline V gene has CDR1 LGHNA and CDR2 YNFKEQ. This CDR3 comprises 18 residues. Unmatched junction bases numbered 20, after V lost 6 bases and J lost 7 bases.

Only a few counts were recorded for this clonotype. V gene TRBV19 combines with J gene TRBJ2-6, with a possible D match to TRBD1 (5 bases). In germline, CDR1 is LNHDA, CDR2 SQIVND (reference sequence). This CDR3 is built from 16 residues. V gave up 5 bases and J gave up 0 bases, with 11 bases separating them. CDR3 sequence (DNA): TGTGCCAGTAGTCAGGGAAGTGGCTCTGGGGCCAACGTCCTGACTTTC. Translated, it gives CASSQGSGSGANVLTF.

This chain joins TRBV28 and TRBJ1-2, with a possible D match to TRBD1 (5 bases). V lost 5 bases, J lost 9 bases, and 16 bases lay in between. This CDR3 contains 13 residues. Germline V gives CDR1 MDHEN, CDR2 SYDVKM. CDR3 sequence: CASSPQDPGSYTF. DNA of the CDR3: TGTGCCAGCAGTCCACAGGACCCCGGTAGCTACACCTTC.

This rearrangement joins TRBV28 to TRBJ2-2; D possibly corresponds to TRBD2 (6 bases). Trimming removed 1 base at V and 5 bases at J, with 14 bases between. The CDR3 has 16 residues. Germline V CDR1 and CDR2: MDHEN, SYDVKM. The CDR3 DNA is TGTGCCAGCAGTTTATCCGGAGGGACGGGAACCGGGGAGCTGTTTTTT. Protein sequence: CASSLSGGTGTGELFF.

This clonotype has only a few counts. V usage is TRBV3-1 and J usage is TRBJ2-7, with TRBD1 identical over 7 bases. Germline CDR1 is LGHDT and CDR2 is YNNKEL (reference sequence). This CDR3 is 15 amino acids long. Unmatched junction bases numbered 9, after V lost 3 bases and J lost 4 bases. The CDR3 sequence: CASSQPGTATYEQYF. CDR3 DNA sequence: TGTGCCAGCAGCCAGCCCGGGACAGCCACGTACGAGCAGTACTTC.

This clonotype was recorded a few times. The V and J genes are TRBV6-6 and TRBJ2-3, with TRBD2 identical over 7 bases. V trimming: 2 bases; J trimming: 4 bases; junction bases outside the gene matches: 6. This CDR3 spans 15 amino acids. The germline V gene has CDR1 MNHNY and CDR2 SVGAGI (reference sequence). CDR3 protein: CASSYGAGAADTQYF. The CDR3 bases are TGTGCCAGCAGTTACGGGGCGGGAGCGGCAGATACGCAGTATTTT.

This chain connects TRBV7-2 to TRBJ2-3; D is uncertain. Germline CDR1 and CDR2: SGHTA and FQGNSA. The CDR3 spans 13 residues. Trimming cost V 7 bases and J 6 bases, with 14 bases left between them. The CDR3: CASTVNRADTQYF. The CDR3 nucleotides read TGTGCCAGCACCGTTAATAGAGCGGATACGCAGTATTTT.

The chain joins TRBV7-9 to TRBJ2-7, with D perhaps matching TRBD2 (7 bases). Germline-derived CDR1 and CDR2 are SEHNR and FQNEAQ (reference sequence). With 5 bases removed from V and 4 bases from J, the gap between germline ends came to 15 bases. The CDR3 is 14 amino acids. The DNA of the CDR3 is TGTGCCAGCAGCGGGGGGGCCGTCAGTTACGAGCAGTACTTC. Its translation: CASSGGAVSYEQYF.